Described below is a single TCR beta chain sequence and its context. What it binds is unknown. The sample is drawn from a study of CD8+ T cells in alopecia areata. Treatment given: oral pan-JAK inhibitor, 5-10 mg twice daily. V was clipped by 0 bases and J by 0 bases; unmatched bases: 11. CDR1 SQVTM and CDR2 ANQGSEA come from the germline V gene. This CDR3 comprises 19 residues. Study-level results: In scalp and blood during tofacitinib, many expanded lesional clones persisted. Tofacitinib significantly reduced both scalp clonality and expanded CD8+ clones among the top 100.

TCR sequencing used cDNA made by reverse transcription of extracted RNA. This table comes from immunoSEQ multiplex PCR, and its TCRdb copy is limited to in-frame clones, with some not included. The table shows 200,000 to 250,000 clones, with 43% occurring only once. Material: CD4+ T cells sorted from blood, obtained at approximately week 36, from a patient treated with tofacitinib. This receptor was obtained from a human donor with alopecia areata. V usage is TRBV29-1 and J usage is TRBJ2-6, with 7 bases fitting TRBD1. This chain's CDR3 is CSVEDPGQGGSSGANVLTF. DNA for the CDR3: TGCAGCGTTGAAGATCCCGGCCAAGGGGGCAGCTCTGGGGCCAACGTCCTGACTTTC.